The 26 T cell receptor beta chains presented below share a single source sample, sequenced in a study of shared clonotypes between healthy human individuals. Using immunoSEQ multiplex PCR, the repertoire was profiled, and TCRdb retains in-frame clones only, with some absent. Here the sample spans more than 1.2 million clones, approximately 98.5% being singletons. Material: naive CD4+ T cells sorted from blood. The subset denotes: CD45RA+ positively selected. Receptors originate from a man under 40 in good health.

The J gene is TRBJ2-5, the V gene TRBV4-2; 8 bases align to TRBD2. Germline V gene data show CDR1 as LGHNA and CDR2 as YNFKEQ. J was trimmed by 5 bases and V by 0 bases; bases with no gene match: 5. The CDR3 is made up of 15 amino acids. DNA for the CDR3: TGTGCCAGCAGCCAAGAACCGACTAGCGCGGAGACCCAGTACTTC. This encodes CASSQEPTSAETQYF.

The rearrangement links TRBV5-4 to TRBJ1-4, with 7 positions matching TRBD1. Trimming cost V 0 bases and J 5 bases; bases outside gene matches: 4. Germline loops: CDR1 SGHNT, CDR2 YYREEE (reference sequence). The CDR3 sequence is 15 residues long. The CDR3 coding sequence is TGTGCCAGCAGCTTGGAGGGGGCGTCCAATGAAAAACTGTTTTTT. It encodes CASSLEGASNEKLFF.

The chain is built from TRBV6-1 and TRBJ1-2, with D possibly matching TRBD1 (5 bases). This CDR3 has 14 amino acids. The V and J ends lost 5 bases and 4 bases respectively, with 14 bases between them. Germline V gene lookup returns CDR1 MNHNS and CDR2 SASEGT. The CDR3 region has the DNA TGTGCCAGCAGTCCTGGACGGGACGTCTATGGCTACACCTTC. Protein: CASSPGRDVYGYTF.

The chain couples TRBV27 to TRBJ2-2; TRBD2 matches at 7 bases. J gave up 4 bases and V 4 bases, and 6 bases lay outside the gene matches. This CDR3 comprises 15 residues. The germline gives CDR1 MNHEY, CDR2 SMNVEV (reference sequence). DNA for the CDR3: TGTGCCAGCAGTTCCGGACTAGGTAGCACCGGGGAGCTGTTTTTT. Its protein product is CASSSGLGSTGELFF.

The CDR3 DNA reads as TGTGCCAGTAGTTTTGACAGGGAAGAGACCCAGTACTTC. This codes for CASSFDREETQYF. This rearrangement joins TRBV19 to TRBJ2-5, with 7 positions matching TRBD1. The CDR3 is 13 residues long. V shed 5 bases, J shed 3 bases, and the junction held 3 bases outside the gene matches. In germline, CDR1 is LNHDA, CDR2 SQIVND (reference sequence).

The rearrangement uses TRBV7-2 and TRBJ1-2; D is perhaps TRBD1 (6 bases). The CDR3 sequence is 13 residues long. The V gene's germline CDR1 is SGHTA and CDR2 FQGNSA. The germline V and J ends were trimmed by 4 bases and 4 bases, with 10 bases remaining between them. The CDR3 spells CASSSATGYGYTF. The CDR3 nucleotides are TGTGCCAGCAGCTCGGCGACAGGCTATGGCTACACCTTC.

The genes are TRBV11-2 and TRBJ1-2; D may be TRBD1 (5 bases). The CDR3 consists of 14 residues. Germline CDR1 reads SGHAT; CDR2 reads FQNNGV. The V and J ends lost 0 bases and 8 bases respectively, with 13 bases between them. The CDR3 region is CASSLDYGGVGYTF. The DNA of the CDR3 is TGTGCCAGCAGCTTAGACTACGGGGGGGTCGGCTACACCTTC.

This chain joins TRBV19 and TRBJ2-1, with D maybe TRBD1 (6 bases). In germline, CDR1 is LNHDA, CDR2 SQIVND (reference sequence). V gave up 0 bases and J gave up 15 bases, with 24 bases separating them. This CDR3 spans 16 amino acids. This CDR3 reads CASSIDRTGKGLVAFF. The CDR3, as DNA: TGTGCCAGTAGTATAGATCGTACAGGGAAGGGTCTAGTCGCGTTCTTC.

This chain joins TRBV29-1 and TRBJ2-7; D is perhaps TRBD1 (6 bases). There are 14 residues in the CDR3. V lost 4 bases to trimming and J lost 0 bases, with 13 bases between them. Germline CDR1 and CDR2: SQVTM and ANQGSEA. CDR3 loop: CSVAGTRGSYEQYF. The DNA of the CDR3 is TGCAGCGTTGCCGGGACCAGGGGCTCCTACGAGCAGTACTTC.

The chain has TRBV6-1 and TRBJ2-2; 7 bases agree with TRBD1. The junction had 0 bases not matched to a gene; V was cut back by 7 bases and J by 4 bases. CDR3 length: 12 amino acids. The germline CDR1 and CDR2 sequences are MNHNS and SASEGT. CDR3 DNA: TGTGCCAGCAAGGGGGCCACCGGGGAGCTGTTTTTT. It yields the protein CASKGATGELFF.

V and J are TRBV15 and TRBJ1-1; D ambiguous. The germline V gene has CDR1 LNHNV and CDR2 YYDKDF (reference sequence). The V end lost 0 bases, the J end lost 1 base, and 3 bases lay between the germline ends. The CDR3 loop spans 13 amino acids. CDR3 protein: CATSREENTEAFF. The DNA of the CDR3 is TGTGCCACCAGCAGAGAGGAGAACACTGAAGCTTTCTTT.

V usage is TRBV9 and J usage is TRBJ2-1; 8 bases map to TRBD2. V shed 0 bases, J shed 7 bases, and the junction held 6 bases outside the gene matches. This CDR3 is 15 amino acids long. CDR1 is SGDLS and CDR2 is YYNGEE in the germline V gene. This chain's CDR3 is CASSVAPGGPNEQFF. In DNA form, the CDR3 reads TGTGCCAGCAGCGTAGCTCCGGGAGGGCCTAATGAGCAGTTCTTC.

This clone has only a few counts. This chain connects TRBV5-8 to TRBJ2-5, with 8 bases fitting TRBD1. This CDR3 comprises 13 residues. J lost 4 bases, V lost 4 bases, and 3 bases had no gene match. In germline, CDR1 is SGHTS, CDR2 YDEGEE. This chain's CDR3 is CASSVDRGETQYF. CDR3 sequence (DNA): TGTGCCAGCAGCGTCGACAGGGGAGAGACCCAGTACTTC. Combining the CDR3 with reference TRBV5-8 and TRBJ2-5 gives the whole variable domain EAGVTQSPTHLIKTRGQQATLRCSPISGHTSVYWYQQALGLGLQFLLWYDEGEERNRGNFPPRFSGRQFPNYSSELNVNALELEDSALYLCASSVDRGETQYFGPGTRLLVL.

This rearrangement joins TRBV5-1 to TRBJ1-1, with D maybe TRBD1 (6 bases). CDR1 is SGHRS and CDR2 is YFSETQ in the germline V gene. The CDR3 spans 15 residues. V was trimmed by 2 bases and J by 0 bases, leaving 11 bases between them. The CDR3 region has the DNA TGCGCCAGCAGCTTACAGGGCTTGATGAACACTGAAGCTTTCTTT. This codes for CASSLQGLMNTEAFF.

Comments on this clone: The sample carries other DNA sequences with the same CDR3. The rearrangement links TRBV28 to TRBJ2-7; a possible D gene is TRBD2 (6 bases). In germline, CDR1 is MDHEN, CDR2 SYDVKM. V dropped 1 base and J dropped 5 bases, with 6 bases sitting between them. The CDR3 sequence is 12 residues long. CDR3 amino acids: CASSLSGDEQYF. For the CDR3, the DNA is TGTGCCAGCAGTTTATCGGGAGACGAGCAGTACTTC.

This chain uses TRBV18 with TRBJ2-7; D tentatively reads TRBD1 or TRBD2 (5 bases each). Trimming removed 1 base from V and 4 bases from J, with 14 bases in between. Per the germline V gene, CDR1 is KGHSH and CDR2 is LQKENI. The CDR3 totals 15 residues. DNA for the CDR3: TGTGCCAGCTCACCACGGGCCGGGGCTATATACGAGCAGTACTTC. Translating gives CASSPRAGAIYEQYF.

The V and J genes are TRBV19 and TRBJ2-1, with 7 bases matching TRBD1. Per germline, CDR1 LNHDA and CDR2 SQIVND (reference sequence). There are 14 residues in the CDR3. V shed 3 bases, J shed 6 bases, and the junction held 5 bases outside the gene matches. CDR3 DNA sequence: TGTGCCAGTAGTATGAACAGGGGTGGCAATGAGCAGTTCTTC. This codes for CASSMNRGGNEQFF.

The rearrangement uses TRBV7-9 and TRBJ2-5; 7 bases fit TRBD2. V lost 6 bases and J lost 1; bases outside the gene matches: 5. CDR1 SEHNR and CDR2 FQNEAQ come from the germline V gene (reference sequence). This CDR3 has 14 amino acids. CDR3 sequence (DNA): TGTGCCAGCAGATCTAGCGGAGCCCAAGAGACCCAGTACTTC. This gives the protein CASRSSGAQETQYF. The full variable domain, with the rest looked up from reference TRBV7-9 and TRBJ2-5, is DTGVSQNPRHKITKRGQNVTFRCDPISEHNRLYWYRQTLGQGPEFLTYFQNEAQLEKSRLLSDRFSAERPKGSFSTLEIQRTEQGDSAMYLCASRSSGAQETQYFGPGTRLLVL.

Of note for this clone: The sample has other DNA sequences that encode this CDR3 too. The chain combines TRBV18 with TRBJ2-1; 10 nucleotides agree with TRBD1. The CDR3 extends over 15 amino acids. Per germline, CDR1 KGHSH and CDR2 LQKENI. V lost 2 bases to trimming and J lost 2 bases; unmatched junction nucleotides: 0. In DNA form, the CDR3 reads TGTGCCAGCTCACCAGGGACAGGGGCCTACAATGAGCAGTTCTTC. Translation gives CASSPGTGAYNEQFF.

DNA of the CDR3: TGTGCCAGCAGCCTCCTGTGGTCAGGGGACGAGCAGTACTTC. It encodes CASSLLWSGDEQYF. The J gene is TRBJ2-7, the V gene TRBV5-5; TRBD1 might be the D (6 bases). CDR1 is SGHKS and CDR2 is YYEKEE in the germline V gene (reference sequence). The CDR3 is 14 amino acids. With 4 bases removed from V and 5 bases from J, the gap between germline ends came to 16 bases. Full variable domain (outside the CDR3, taken from reference TRBV5-5 and TRBJ2-7): DAGVTQSPTHLIKTRGQQVTLRCSPISGHKSVSWYQQVLGQGPQFIFQYYEKEERGRGNFPDRFSARQFPNYSSELNVNALLLGDSALYLCASSLLWSGDEQYFGPGTRLTVT.

The chain employs TRBV6-6 and TRBJ1-5, with D perhaps matching TRBD1 (5 bases). Germline lookup yields CDR1 MNHNY and CDR2 SVGAGI (reference sequence). V gave up 4 bases and J gave up 5 bases, with 18 bases separating them. This CDR3 contains 16 residues. CDR3 region: CASSSSDSNLYQPQHF. In DNA form, the CDR3 reads TGTGCCAGCAGTTCCTCCGACAGTAACCTATATCAGCCCCAGCATTTT.

This rearrangement joins TRBV19 to TRBJ2-7; D not resolved. The V and J ends lost 0 bases and 3 bases respectively, with 24 bases between them. The CDR3 length is 19 residues. Germline V gene sequence: CDR1 LNHDA, CDR2 SQIVND (reference sequence). CDR3 DNA sequence: TGTGCCAGTAGTATAGAGACCCCGAAACGAGGTCCGGTGGACTACGAGCAGTACTTC. Translated: CASSIETPKRGPVDYEQYF.

In this sample, this clone turned up once. The chain is built from TRBV7-8 and TRBJ1-1; D gene uncertain. The ends were cut back, 7 bases at V and 3 bases at J, with 15 bases in the middle. Germline assignment: CDR1 SGHVS and CDR2 FQNEAQ. This CDR3 spans 14 amino acids. The CDR3 loop is CASTPGRPHTEAFF. In DNA form, the CDR3 reads TGTGCCAGCACCCCCGGACGGCCGCACACTGAAGCTTTCTTT.

This rearrangement joins TRBV6-6 to TRBJ2-2; unclear D gene. CDR3 length equals 12 residues. V was trimmed by 8 bases and J by 4 bases, leaving 8 bases between them. Germline values: CDR1 MNHNY, CDR2 SVGAGI (reference sequence). CDR3 nucleotide sequence: TGTGCCAGCGCCAAGTTCACCGGGGAGCTGTTTTTT. Amino acids: CASAKFTGELFF.

A word on this clone: Other DNA variants within this sample encode the same CDR3. The chain joins TRBV5-4 to TRBJ2-2, with D maybe TRBD1 (6 bases). Germline V gene data show CDR1 as SGHNT and CDR2 as YYREEE (reference sequence). The germline V and J ends were trimmed by 4 bases and 0 bases, with 10 bases remaining between them. CDR3 length: 15 residues. CDR3 DNA: TGTGCCAGCAGCGTAGACAGGACGAACACCGGGGAGCTGTTTTTT. Protein sequence: CASSVDRTNTGELFF.

V gene TRBV11-3 combines with J gene TRBJ2-3; D possibly uses TRBD1 or TRBD2 (7 bases each). The CDR3 consists of 19 residues. Looked up from germline, CDR1 is SGHNT and CDR2 is YENEEA. The V gene lost 1 base and the J gene lost 2 bases, with 22 bases spanning the gap. Here the CDR3 DNA reads TGTGCCAGCAGCTTAGGGGGAGGGGGCGGATTCTTCCACACAGATACGCAGTATTTT. Its protein product is CASSLGGGGGFFHTDTQYF.